The source of this T cell receptor beta chain is a study of blood T cell repertoires in COVID-19. Study-wide context: Sites in the United States, Italy and Spain provided acute and convalescent COVID-19 samples. Sample material is recorded as cDNA or gDNA derived from T cells, B-cell-depleted T cells, or PBMCs.

Original processing notes: Researchers report that nucleated cell counts were estimated from reference gene primer amplification. Method: immunoSEQ multiplex PCR; TCRdb's copy keeps in-frame clones and lacks some. The D gene and trimming were derived from the DNA, and the V and J assignments and clone size from that table. In the table there are around 11,000 clones, 83% of which are singletons. The CDR3 consists of 15 residues. The germline CDR1 and CDR2 sequences are SGHRS and YFSETQ. The V end was cut by 4 bases, the J end by 0 bases, with 13 bases between. The chain recombines TRBV5-1 with TRBJ1-1; maybe TRBD1 (6 bases). This clonotype was obtained from a human donor in a cohort sampled during active COVID-19. The sequenced sample consisted of peripheral blood. Here the CDR3 reads CASSRTDGMNTEAFF. In nucleotides, the CDR3 is TGCGCCAGCAGCCGGACAGATGGGATGAACACTGAAGCTTTCTTT.